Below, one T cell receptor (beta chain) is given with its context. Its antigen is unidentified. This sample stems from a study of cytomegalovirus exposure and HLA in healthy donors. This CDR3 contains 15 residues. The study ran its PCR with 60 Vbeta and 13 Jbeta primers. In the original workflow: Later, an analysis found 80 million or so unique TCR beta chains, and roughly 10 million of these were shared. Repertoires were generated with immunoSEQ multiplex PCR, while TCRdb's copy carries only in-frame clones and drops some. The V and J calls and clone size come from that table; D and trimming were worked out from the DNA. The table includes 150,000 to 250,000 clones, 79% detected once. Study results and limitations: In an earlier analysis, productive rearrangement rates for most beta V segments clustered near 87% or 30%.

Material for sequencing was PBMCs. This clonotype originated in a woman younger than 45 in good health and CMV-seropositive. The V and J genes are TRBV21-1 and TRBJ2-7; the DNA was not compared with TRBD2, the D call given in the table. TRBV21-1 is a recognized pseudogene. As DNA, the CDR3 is TGTGCCAGCAGCAAATCGGGAGGTCCAGATAGGGAGCAGTACTTC. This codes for CASSKSGGPDREQYF.